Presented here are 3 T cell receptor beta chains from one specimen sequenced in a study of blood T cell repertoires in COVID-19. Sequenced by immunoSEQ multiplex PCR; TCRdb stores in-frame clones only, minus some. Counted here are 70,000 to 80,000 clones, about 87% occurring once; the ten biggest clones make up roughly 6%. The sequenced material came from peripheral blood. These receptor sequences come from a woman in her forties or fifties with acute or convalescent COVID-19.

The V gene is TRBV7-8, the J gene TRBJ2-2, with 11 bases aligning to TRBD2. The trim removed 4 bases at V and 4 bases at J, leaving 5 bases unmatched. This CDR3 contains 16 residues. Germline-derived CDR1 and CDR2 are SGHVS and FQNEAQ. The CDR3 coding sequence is TGTGCCAGCAGCTCAACAGGACTAGCGGGCACCGGGGAGCTGTTTTTT. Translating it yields CASSSTGLAGTGELFF.

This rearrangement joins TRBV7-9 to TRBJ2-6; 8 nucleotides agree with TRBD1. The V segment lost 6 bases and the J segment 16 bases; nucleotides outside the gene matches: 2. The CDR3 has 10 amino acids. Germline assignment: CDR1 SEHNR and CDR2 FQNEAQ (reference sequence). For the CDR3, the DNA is TGTGCCAGCAGGGACAGGGCGCTGACTTTC. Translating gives CASRDRALTF.

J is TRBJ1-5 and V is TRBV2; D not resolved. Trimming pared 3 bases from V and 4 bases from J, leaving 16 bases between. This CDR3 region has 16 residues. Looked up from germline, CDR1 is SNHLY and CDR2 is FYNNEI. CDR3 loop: CASSERPSVVNQPQHF. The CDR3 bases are TGTGCCAGCAGTGAGCGTCCATCCGTCGTTAATCAGCCCCAGCATTTT. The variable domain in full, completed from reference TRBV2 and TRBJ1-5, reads EPEVTQTPSHQVTQMGQEVILRCVPISNHLYFYWYRQILGQKVEFLVSFYNNEISEKSEIFDDQFSVERPDGSNFTLKIRSTKLEDSAMYFCASSERPSVVNQPQHFGDGTRLSIL.